This T cell receptor beta chain was recorded in a study of graft-versus-host responses after intestinal transplantation. As for the study in general: As for transplant type, recipients had multivisceral, liver-intestinal, or isolated intestinal grafts. Every one of the recipients received anti-thymocyte globulin induction and afterwards took tacrolimus and steroids for 3 to 4 years.

Details on this clone: Its antigen is not known.

CDR1 is SNHLY and CDR2 is FYNNEI in the germline V gene. The germline V and J ends were trimmed by 8 bases and 0 bases, with 10 bases remaining between them. The CDR3 sequence is 13 residues long. Sequencing used immunoSEQ multiplex PCR; TCRdb keeps in-frame clones, though not all of them. The table records 95,000 to 150,000 clones, roughly 95% of them present only once. Study results and caveats: Detection of GvH clones occurred in recipient marrow, and some had their first appearance in ileum or blood. The presence of high graft-versus-host to host-versus-graft clonal ratios in allografts characterized patients with graft-donor T cell macrochimerism.

This receptor was taken from a human donor who received an intestinal transplant. The sample here was unstimulated CD8+ T cells sorted from spleen or lymph node cells, taken before intestinal transplant. The V gene is TRBV2, the J gene TRBJ1-1; D not certain. CDR3 residues: CASRTYVNTEAFF. The CDR3 DNA reads TGTGCCAGCCGTACTTACGTGAACACTGAAGCTTTCTTT.